This T cell receptor beta chain was captured by sequencing in a study of yellow fever vaccine responses in identical twins. Each CDR3 protein gets one entry after TCRdb re-called the RT-PCR reads with MiXCR. There are thousands of distinct CDR3 sequences in the sample; about 82% occur only once, and 1.2% lies in the top ten. This TCR came from a woman between 18 and 30 years old who received the yellow fever vaccine. The sample in question was T cells from blood (PBMCs), unsorted or a sorted subset (not recorded which), obtained before or after yellow fever vaccination (not recorded which).

The CDR3 DNA follows: TGTGCCAGCAGTTACTGGTGGCAGGGGGATAATTCACCCCTCCACTTT. Translated, it gives CASSYWWQGDNSPLHF. The chain employs TRBV6-5 and TRBJ1-6; TRBD1 agrees at 7 bases. CDR1 and CDR2 (germline): MNHEY, SVGAGI. The J segment lost 5 bases and the V segment lost 1 base, leaving 5 bases of the junction unmatched. The CDR3 runs 16 residues.